This TCR beta chain appears in the sequencing data of a study of control samples from healthy donors and cancer patients. Measured with immunoSEQ multiplex PCR; TCRdb has only the in-frame clones, and not every one. Found here are about 80,000 clones, roughly nine tenths of them singletons; the top ten hold approximately 7.6%. The TCR originated in a woman aged 55-69 years in good health. Sample: blood.

The CDR3 DNA reads as TGTGCCAGCAGCGGGGGGGTGAGCAATCAGCCCCAGCATTTT. Its protein product is CASSGGVSNQPQHF. This rearrangement joins TRBV7-8 to TRBJ1-5; possible D gene TRBD1, 5 bases. Looked up from germline, CDR1 is SGHVS and CDR2 is FQNEAQ. There are 14 residues in the CDR3. V was cut by 5 bases and J by 1 base, with 9 bases left in between.